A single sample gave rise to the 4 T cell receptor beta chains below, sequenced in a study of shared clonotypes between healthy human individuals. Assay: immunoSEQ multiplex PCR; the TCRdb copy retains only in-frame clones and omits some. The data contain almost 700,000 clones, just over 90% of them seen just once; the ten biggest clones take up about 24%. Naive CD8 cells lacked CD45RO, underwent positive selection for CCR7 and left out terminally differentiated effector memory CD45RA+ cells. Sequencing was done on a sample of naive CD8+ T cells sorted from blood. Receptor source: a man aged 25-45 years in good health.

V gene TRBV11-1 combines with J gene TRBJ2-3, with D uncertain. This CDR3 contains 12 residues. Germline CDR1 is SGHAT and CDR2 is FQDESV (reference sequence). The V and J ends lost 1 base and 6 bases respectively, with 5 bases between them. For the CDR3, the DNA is TGTGCCAGCAGCTTAGACTGGGATACGCAGTATTTT. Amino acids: CASSLDWDTQYF.

CDR3 sequence: CASSTTDRPGAETQYF. The DNA for the CDR3 is TGTGCCAGTAGTACCACGGACCGGCCGGGCGCAGAGACCCAGTACTTC. The chain recombines TRBV19 with TRBJ2-5, with D hard to call. The V and J ends lost 4 bases and 4 bases respectively, with 19 bases between them. The CDR3 loop spans 16 amino acids. Germline V CDR1 and CDR2: LNHDA, SQIVND (reference sequence).

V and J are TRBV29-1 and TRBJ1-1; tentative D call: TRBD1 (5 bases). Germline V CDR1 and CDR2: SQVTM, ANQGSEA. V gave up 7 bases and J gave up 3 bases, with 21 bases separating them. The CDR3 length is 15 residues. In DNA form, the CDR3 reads TGCAGCGCGACGATACCAGGGTTCGGGGACACTGAAGCTTTCTTT. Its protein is CSATIPGFGDTEAFF.

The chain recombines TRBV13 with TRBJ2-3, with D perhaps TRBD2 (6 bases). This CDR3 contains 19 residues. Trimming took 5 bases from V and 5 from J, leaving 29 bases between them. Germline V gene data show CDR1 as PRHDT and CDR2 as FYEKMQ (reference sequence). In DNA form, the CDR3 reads TGTGCCAGCAGCCAAAGAACTGTCCGTGAGCCGGGAGCTCGAGATACGCAGTATTTT. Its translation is CASSQRTVREPGARDTQYF.